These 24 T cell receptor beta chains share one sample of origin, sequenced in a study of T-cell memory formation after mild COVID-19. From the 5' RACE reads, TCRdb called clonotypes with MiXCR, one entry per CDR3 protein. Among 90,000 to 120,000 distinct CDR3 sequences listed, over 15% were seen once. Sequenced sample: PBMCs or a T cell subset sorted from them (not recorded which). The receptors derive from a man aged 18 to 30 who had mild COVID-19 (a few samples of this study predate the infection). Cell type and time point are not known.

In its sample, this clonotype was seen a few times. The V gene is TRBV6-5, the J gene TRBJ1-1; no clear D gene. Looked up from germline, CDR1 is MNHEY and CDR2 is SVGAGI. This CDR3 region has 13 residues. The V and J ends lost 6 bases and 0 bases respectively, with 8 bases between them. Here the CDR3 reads CASRGSMNTEAFF. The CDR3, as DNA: TGTGCCAGCAGGGGAAGCATGAACACTGAAGCTTTCTTT.

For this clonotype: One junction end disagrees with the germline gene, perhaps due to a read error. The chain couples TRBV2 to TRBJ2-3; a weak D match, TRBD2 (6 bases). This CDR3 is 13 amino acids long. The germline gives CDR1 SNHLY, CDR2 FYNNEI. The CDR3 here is CASSEAGGYTQDF. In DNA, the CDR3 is TGTGCCAGCAGTGAAGCGGGGGGATATACGCAAGATTTT.

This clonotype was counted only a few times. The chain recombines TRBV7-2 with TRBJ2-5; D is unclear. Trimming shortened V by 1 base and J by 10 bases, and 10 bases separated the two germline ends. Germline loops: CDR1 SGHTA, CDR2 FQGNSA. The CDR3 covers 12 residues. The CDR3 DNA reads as TGTGCCAGCAGCTTAGATGTCATGGGCCAGTACTTC. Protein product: CASSLDVMGQYF.

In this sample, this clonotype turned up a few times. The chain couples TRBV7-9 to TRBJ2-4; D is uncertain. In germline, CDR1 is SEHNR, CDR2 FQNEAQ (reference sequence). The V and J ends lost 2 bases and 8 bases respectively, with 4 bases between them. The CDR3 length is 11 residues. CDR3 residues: CASSLLHIQYF. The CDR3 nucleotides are TGTGCCAGCAGCTTATTGCACATTCAGTACTTC.

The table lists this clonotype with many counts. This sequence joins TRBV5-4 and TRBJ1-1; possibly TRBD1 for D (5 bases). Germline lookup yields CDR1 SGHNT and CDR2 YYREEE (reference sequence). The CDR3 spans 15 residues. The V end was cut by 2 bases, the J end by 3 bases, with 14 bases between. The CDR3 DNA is TGTGCCAGCAGCTTCAAATCGGGGGGGGACACTGAAGCTTTCTTT. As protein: CASSFKSGGDTEAFF.

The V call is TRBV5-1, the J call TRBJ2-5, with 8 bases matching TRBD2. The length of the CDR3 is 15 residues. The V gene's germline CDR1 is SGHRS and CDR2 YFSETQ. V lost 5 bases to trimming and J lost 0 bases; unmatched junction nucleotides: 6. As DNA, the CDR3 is TGCGCCAGCAGTAGGAGCGGGGGACACCAAGAGACCCAGTACTTC. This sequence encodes CASSRSGGHQETQYF. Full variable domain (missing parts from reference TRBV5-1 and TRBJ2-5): KAGVTQTPRYLIKTRGQQVTLSCSPISGHRSVSWYQQTPGQGLQFLFEYFSETQRNKGNFPGRFSGRQFSNSRSEMNVSTLELGDSALYLCASSRSGGHQETQYFGPGTRLLVL.

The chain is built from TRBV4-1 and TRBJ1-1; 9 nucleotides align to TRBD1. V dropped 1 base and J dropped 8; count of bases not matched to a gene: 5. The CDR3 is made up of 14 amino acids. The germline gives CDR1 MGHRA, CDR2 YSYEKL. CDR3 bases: TGCGCCAGCAGCCAAGTGAGGGGACAGGGAGAAGCTTTCTTT. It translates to CASSQVRGQGEAFF.

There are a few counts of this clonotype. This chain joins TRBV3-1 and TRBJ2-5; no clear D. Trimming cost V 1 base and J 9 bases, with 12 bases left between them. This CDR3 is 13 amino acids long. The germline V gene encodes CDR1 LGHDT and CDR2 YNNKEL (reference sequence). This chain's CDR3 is CASSQATRKAQYF. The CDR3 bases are TGTGCCAGCAGCCAAGCTACTCGGAAGGCCCAGTACTTC.

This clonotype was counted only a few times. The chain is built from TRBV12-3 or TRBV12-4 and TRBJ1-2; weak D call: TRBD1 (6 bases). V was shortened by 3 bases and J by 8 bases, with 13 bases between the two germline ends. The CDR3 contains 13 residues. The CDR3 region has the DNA TGTGCCAGCAGTTTCCGGGGGCATCGGGGCTACACCTTC. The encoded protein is CASSFRGHRGYTF.

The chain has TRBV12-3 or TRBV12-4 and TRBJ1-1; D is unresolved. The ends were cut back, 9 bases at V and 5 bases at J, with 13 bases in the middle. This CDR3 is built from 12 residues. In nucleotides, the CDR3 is TGTGCCAGTCACCGCCCACGGACTGAAGCTTTCTTT. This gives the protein CASHRPRTEAFF.

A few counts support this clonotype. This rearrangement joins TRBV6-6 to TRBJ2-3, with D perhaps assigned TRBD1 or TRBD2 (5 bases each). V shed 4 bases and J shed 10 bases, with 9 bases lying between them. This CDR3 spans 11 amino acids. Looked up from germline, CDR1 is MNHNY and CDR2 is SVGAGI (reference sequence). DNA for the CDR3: TGTGCCAGCAGTTCCATGGGGGCGCAGTATTTT. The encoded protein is CASSSMGAQYF.

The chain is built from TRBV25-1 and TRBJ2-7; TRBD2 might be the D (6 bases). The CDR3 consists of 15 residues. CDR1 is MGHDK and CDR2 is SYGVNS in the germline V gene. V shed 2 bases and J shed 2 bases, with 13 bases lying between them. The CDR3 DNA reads TGTGCCAGCAGTGAACGGGGGACGATGACCTACGAGCAGTACTTC. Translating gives CASSERGTMTYEQYF.

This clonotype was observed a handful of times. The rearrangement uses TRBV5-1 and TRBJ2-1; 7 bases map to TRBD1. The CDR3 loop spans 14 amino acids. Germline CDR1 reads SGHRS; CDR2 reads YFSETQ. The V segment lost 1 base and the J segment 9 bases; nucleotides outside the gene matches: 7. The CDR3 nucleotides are TGCGCCAGCAGCTTGAAGGGGGCGGTCACTGAGCAGTTCTTC. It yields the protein CASSLKGAVTEQFF.

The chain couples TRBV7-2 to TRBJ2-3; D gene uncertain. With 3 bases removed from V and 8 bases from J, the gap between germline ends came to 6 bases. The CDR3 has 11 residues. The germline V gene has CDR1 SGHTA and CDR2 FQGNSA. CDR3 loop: CASSFTGTQYF. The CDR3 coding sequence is TGTGCCAGCAGCTTTACGGGTACGCAGTATTTT.

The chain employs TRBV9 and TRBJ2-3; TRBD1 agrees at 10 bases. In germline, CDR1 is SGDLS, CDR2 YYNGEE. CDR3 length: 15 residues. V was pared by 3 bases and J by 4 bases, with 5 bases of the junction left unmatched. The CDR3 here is CASSAGQGVSDTQYF. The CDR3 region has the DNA TGTGCCAGCAGCGCCGGACAGGGGGTGTCAGATACGCAGTATTTT. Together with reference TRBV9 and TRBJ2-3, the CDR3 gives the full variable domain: DSGVTQTPKHLITATGQRVTLRCSPRSGDLSVYWYQQSLDQGLQFLIQYYNGEERAKGNILERFSAQQFPDLHSELNLSSLELGDSALYFCASSAGQGVSDTQYFGPGTRLTVL.

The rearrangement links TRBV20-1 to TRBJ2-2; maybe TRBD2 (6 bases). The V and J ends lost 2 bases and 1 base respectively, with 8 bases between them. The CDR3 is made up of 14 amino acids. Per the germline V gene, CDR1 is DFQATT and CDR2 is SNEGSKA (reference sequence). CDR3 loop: CSARNGGNTGELFF. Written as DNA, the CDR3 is TGCAGTGCTAGAAACGGGGGGAACACCGGGGAGCTGTTTTTT.

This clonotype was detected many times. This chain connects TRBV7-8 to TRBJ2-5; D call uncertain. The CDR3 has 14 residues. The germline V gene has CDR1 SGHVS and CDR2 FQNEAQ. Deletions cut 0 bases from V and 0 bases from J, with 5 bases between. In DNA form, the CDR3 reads TGTGCCAGCAGCTTAGCTTGGCACCAAGAGACCCAGTACTTC. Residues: CASSLAWHQETQYF.

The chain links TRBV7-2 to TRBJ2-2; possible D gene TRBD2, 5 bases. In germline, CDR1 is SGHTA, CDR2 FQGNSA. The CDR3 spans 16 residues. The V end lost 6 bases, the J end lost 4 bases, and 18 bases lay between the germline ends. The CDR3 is CASRISGSSATGELFF. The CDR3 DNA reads TGTGCCAGCAGGATCAGCGGCAGTTCAGCCACCGGGGAGCTGTTTTTT.

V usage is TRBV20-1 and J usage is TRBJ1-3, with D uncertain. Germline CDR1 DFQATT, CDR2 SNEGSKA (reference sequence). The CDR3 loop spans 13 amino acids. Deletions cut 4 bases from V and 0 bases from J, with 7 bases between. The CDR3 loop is CSATVRSGNTIYF. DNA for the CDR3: TGCAGTGCTACAGTCCGCTCTGGAAACACCATATATTTT.

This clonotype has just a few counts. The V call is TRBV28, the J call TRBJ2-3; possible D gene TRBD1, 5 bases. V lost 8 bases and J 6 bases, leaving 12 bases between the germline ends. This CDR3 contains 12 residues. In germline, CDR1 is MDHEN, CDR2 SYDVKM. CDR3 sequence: CASGPGRDTQYF. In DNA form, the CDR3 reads TGTGCCAGCGGCCCAGGGCGGGATACGCAGTATTTT.

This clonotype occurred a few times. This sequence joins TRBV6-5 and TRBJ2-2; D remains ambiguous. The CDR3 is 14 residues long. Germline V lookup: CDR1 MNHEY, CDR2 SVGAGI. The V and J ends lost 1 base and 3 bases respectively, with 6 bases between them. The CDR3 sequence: CASSYYSDTGELFF. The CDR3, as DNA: TGTGCCAGCAGTTACTACTCGGACACCGGGGAGCTGTTTTTT.

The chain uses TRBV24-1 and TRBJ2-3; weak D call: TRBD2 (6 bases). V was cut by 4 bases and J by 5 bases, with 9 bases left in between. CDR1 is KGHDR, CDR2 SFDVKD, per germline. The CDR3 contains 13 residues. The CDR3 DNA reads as TGTGCCACCAGTGACCCCGGGGGAGATACGCAGTATTTT. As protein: CATSDPGGDTQYF.

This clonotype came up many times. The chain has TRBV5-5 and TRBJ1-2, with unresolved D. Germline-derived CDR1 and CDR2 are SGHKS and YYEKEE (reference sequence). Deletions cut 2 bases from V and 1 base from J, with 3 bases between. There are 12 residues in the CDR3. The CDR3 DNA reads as TGTGCCAGCAGCTTAGTTAACTATGGCTACACCTTC. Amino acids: CASSLVNYGYTF.

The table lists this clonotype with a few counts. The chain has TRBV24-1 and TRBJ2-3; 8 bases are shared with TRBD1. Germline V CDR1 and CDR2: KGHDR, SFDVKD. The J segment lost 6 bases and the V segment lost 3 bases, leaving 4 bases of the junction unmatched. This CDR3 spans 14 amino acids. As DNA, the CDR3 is TGTGCCACCAGTGATCGGACAGGGATGGATACGCAGTATTTT. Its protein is CATSDRTGMDTQYF.